This section outlines one T cell receptor (beta chain) sequence together with its context. The conserved closing phenylalanine or tryptophan is absent in this CDR3, likely reflecting a read error. This sample is drawn from a study of patients and donors after allogeneic stem cell transplantation. TCRdb redid the calling of the RT-PCR reads with MiXCR, one entry per CDR3 protein. The sample carries under 200,000 distinct CDR3 sequences, approximately 28% recorded once. V lost 7 bases and J lost 6, with 10 bases in between. The CDR3 length is 12 residues. In germline, CDR1 is ENHRY, CDR2 SYGVKD. The source is a human donor who was either an allogeneic HSCT recipient or a stem cell or donor lymphocyte infusion donor (not recorded which). It is not recorded whose cells these are; they may come from a transplant donor. The sequenced sample was blood, either unsorted or a sorted T cell fraction (not recorded which). V and J are TRBV10-3 and TRBJ2-1; D not certain. The CDR3 is CAIMAPGNEQFS. CDR3 in DNA: TGTGCCATCATGGCACCGGGCAATGAGCAGTTCTCC.